A selection of T cell receptor beta chains follows, all from one sample in a study of blood T cell repertoires in COVID-19. Produced via immunoSEQ multiplex PCR; TCRdb's table is partial and in-frame only. The profile shows around 260,000 clones, 86% of them singletons. Sequencing used peripheral blood. The receptors shown here come from a woman aged 25 to 45 with active or convalescent COVID-19. CDR3s include the opening cysteine and the closing phenylalanine or tryptophan. The D gene is left open where the match is weak. Clone size is shown for a subset of rows, as once, few, many or a class of expanded clone.

V	J	size	D	DNA	CDR3
TRBV9	TRBJ1-5	NA	NA	TGTGCCAGCCAAAGGGACGCCGGGGGAGATCAGCCCCAGCATTTT	CASQRDAGGDQPQHF
TRBV18	TRBJ2-4	once	TRBD2	TGTGCCAGCTCAGGACCTTGGCTGGGCCTAGCGGGGCCACAGGGCATTCAGTACTTC	CASSGPWLGLAGPQGIQYF
TRBV7-2	TRBJ2-7	once	TRBD1	TGTGCCAGCAGCCGAAAGACAGGGGGAGAGCAGTACTTC	CASSRKTGGEQYF
TRBV5-6	TRBJ2-1	NA	NA	TGTGCCAGCAGCTTGTATCCAGGATACAATGAGCAGTTCTTC	CASSLYPGYNEQFF
TRBV7-2	TRBJ2-3	NA	TRBD2	TGTGCCAGCAGCTTAGCCCAGGGAGGGACAGATACGCAGTATTTT	CASSLAQGGTDTQYF
TRBV5-4	TRBJ1-3	once	TRBD1	TGTGCCAGCAGTCAACCGGACAGGGACGAAAACACCATATATTTT	CASSQPDRDENTIYF
TRBV7-3	TRBJ2-7	NA	TRBD1	TGTGCCAGCAGCTCGAACCGCCTGACAGGGGGCAGTGGCTCCTACGAGCAGTACTTC	CASSSNRLTGGSGSYEQYF
TRBV30	TRBJ1-3	NA	NA	TGTGCCTGGCGCCTCTCAGGGGCTGGAAACACCATATATTTT	CAWRLSGAGNTIYF
TRBV9	TRBJ1-3	NA	TRBD1	TGTGCCAGCAGCGGGGACAGACTCTCTGGAAACACCATATATTTT	CASSGDRLSGNTIYF
TRBV9	TRBJ2-2	few	NA	TGTGCCAGCAGCCCCAAGGGACCCTCGGGAGCCGGGGAGCTGTTTTTT	CASSPKGPSGAGELFF
TRBV29-1	TRBJ1-2	NA	TRBD1	TGCAGCGTTGAAGCCCCGGGACAGAACTATGGCTACACCTTC	CSVEAPGQNYGYTF
TRBV4-1	TRBJ2-2	NA	NA	TGCGCCAGCAGCGCTAACTCCCGGAACACCGGGGAGCTGTTTTTT	CASSANSRNTGELFF
TRBV30	TRBJ1-2	NA	TRBD1	TGTGCCTGGAGTGTAGGGCGGACAGGGGAGGGCTATGGCTACACCTTC	CAWSVGRTGEGYGYTF
TRBV4-1	TRBJ1-1	NA	TRBD1	TGCGCCAGCAGCCAACGATCCTTAATCCAGGGGGAAGAAGCTTTCTTT	CASSQRSLIQGEEAFF
TRBV18	TRBJ1-1	NA	NA	TGTGCCAGCTCACCCATAAACAGGGAAGAAGCTTTCTTT	CASSPINREEAFF
TRBV21-1	TRBJ1-6	once	NA	TGTGCCAGCAGCACATATACCCGATGGCAGGCCTATAATTCACCCCTCCACTTT	CASSTYTRWQAYNSPLHF
TRBV4-1	TRBJ2-7	few	TRBD1	TGCGCCAGCAGCCAAAGCCCGGGACAGGGAACCTACGAGCAGTACTTC	CASSQSPGQGTYEQYF
TRBV7-9	TRBJ1-6	NA	TRBD1	TGTGCCAGCAGCTTAGAACAGGGGCCCCTCCACTTT	CASSLEQGPLHF
TRBV10-3	TRBJ1-2	NA	TRBD1	TGTGCCATCAGTGGGGGACAGCACTATGGCTACACCTTC	CAISGGQHYGYTF
TRBV13	TRBJ2-2	NA	TRBD1	TGTGCCAGCAGAGACAGGGGGGACACCGGGGAGCTGTTTTTT	CASRDRGDTGELFF
TRBV5-4	TRBJ1-2	NA	TRBD1	TGTGCCAGCAGCTTACCGGGACAGGGGTACTATGGCTACACCTTC	CASSLPGQGYYGYTF
TRBV30	TRBJ1-6	NA	TRBD1	TGTGCCTGGAGTGACAGGGGTTATTCACCCCTCCACTTT	CAWSDRGYSPLHF
TRBV9	TRBJ2-3	NA	NA	TGTGCCAGCAGCGTATCGACGGGGGGCCGCTTGGCAGATACGCAGTATTTT	CASSVSTGGRLADTQYF
TRBV6-5	TRBJ1-3	NA	NA	TGTGCCAGCAGTCTATACTCTGGAAACACCATATATTTT	CASSLYSGNTIYF
TRBV11-2	TRBJ2-1	NA	NA	TGTGCCAGCAGCGTAGTACAGGGCGGTGAGCAGTTCTTC	CASSVVQGGEQFF
TRBV13	TRBJ1-3	NA	NA	TGTGCCAGCAGCGACAGTTCCTCTGGAAACACCATATATTTT	CASSDSSSGNTIYF
TRBV7-3	TRBJ2-3	NA	NA	TGTGCCAGCAGCTTACAGAGCACAGATACGCAGTATTTT	CASSLQSTDTQYF
TRBV30	TRBJ1-6	NA	NA	TGTGCCTGGAGAACTATAAAGGGAGCGTCTAATAATTCACCCCTCCACTTT	CAWRTIKGASNNSPLHF
TRBV12-1	TRBJ2-7	NA	NA	TGTGCCAGCAGCGCAAACAGGGGGTCCCTCCCCTACGAGCAGTACTTC	CASSANRGSLPYEQYF
TRBV27	TRBJ2-2	once	TRBD1	TGTGCCAGCAGTCCTGGACAGGGTGATTACACCGGGGAGCTGTTTTTT	CASSPGQGDYTGELFF
TRBV28	TRBJ1-6	NA	TRBD1	TGTGCCAGCAGCCAGAGGACAGGGGGTGGACGTGTTCCCCTCCACTTT	CASSQRTGGGRVPLHF
TRBV19	TRBJ2-1	NA	TRBD1	TGTGCCAGTAGTCAGGGGGTCCATGAGCAGTTCTTC	CASSQGVHEQFF
TRBV7-3	TRBJ2-3	NA	TRBD1	TGTGCCAGCAGCAATCCGGGACAGCGGACAGATACGCAGTATTTT	CASSNPGQRTDTQYF
TRBV18	TRBJ1-2	NA	NA	TGTGCCAGCTCACTGCGGGACGTTTATGGCTACACCTTC	CASSLRDVYGYTF
TRBV30	TRBJ1-2	NA	TRBD1	TGTGCCTGGGCCCCGGACAGGGAGGGCGGCTACACCTTC	CAWAPDREGGYTF
TRBV19	TRBJ1-4	NA	TRBD1	TGTGCCAGTAGTAGACAGGGTTTGAGGGCTAATGAAAAACTGTTTTTT	CASSRQGLRANEKLFF
TRBV2	TRBJ1-2	NA	TRBD1	TGTGCCAGCCGAACAGGGGCCGGGCGTGGCTACACCTTC	CASRTGAGRGYTF
TRBV15	TRBJ1-5	NA	NA	TGTGCCACCAGCAGAGATGCATGGACACCGTATAGCAATCAGCCCCAGCATTTT	CATSRDAWTPYSNQPQHF
TRBV5-6	TRBJ2-3	NA	TRBD2	TGTGCCAGCAGCCCGGCGGGGGAAGATACGCAGTATTTT	CASSPAGEDTQYF
TRBV27	TRBJ1-1	once	NA	TGTGCCAGCAGTTCCCCCGGGGGCACTGAAGCTTTCTTT	CASSSPGGTEAFF
TRBV7-2	TRBJ2-3	NA	NA	TGTGCCAGCAGCTTCTTCACAGATACGCAGTATTTT	CASSFFTDTQYF
TRBV2	TRBJ2-7	NA	TRBD2	TGTGCCAGCAGCGGACTAGCGGGGGCTTCCGAGTACTTC	CASSGLAGASEYF
TRBV19	TRBJ1-5	NA	NA	TGTGCCAGTAGTATAGATGCGAGGAGGGAACAGCCCCAGCATTTT	CASSIDARREQPQHF
TRBV28	TRBJ2-1	NA	NA	TGTGCCAGCGTGACTAGCTCCTACAATGAGCAGTTCTTC	CASVTSSYNEQFF
TRBV5-4	TRBJ2-5	NA	TRBD1	TGTGCGTGGGGACAGCAAGAGACCCAGTACTTC	CAWGQQETQYF
TRBV30	TRBJ1-1	NA	NA	TGTGCCCAGAGGGAGGGAATGAACACTGAAGCTTTCTTT	CAQREGMNTEAFF
TRBV7-8	TRBJ1-2	NA	TRBD1	TGTGCCAGCAGCGAAAGGGGTTTAGGACAGGGAGTAAGTGGCTACACCTTC	CASSERGLGQGVSGYTF
TRBV10-3	TRBJ1-4	NA	NA	TGTGCCATCAGTGAAGGGGTTGATGAAAAACTGTTTTTT	CAISEGVDEKLFF
TRBV3-1/TRBV3-2	TRBJ2-7	NA	NA	TGTGCCAGCAGCCCCCAGTCAAACTCCTACGAGCAGTACTTC	CASSPQSNSYEQYF
TRBV5-5	TRBJ1-3	NA	TRBD1	TGTGCCAGCAGCTCAGGGGGTTCCGGAAACACCATATATTTT	CASSSGGSGNTIYF
TRBV9	TRBJ1-3	few	NA	TGTGCCAGCAGCGTAGAGACCAGGACTGCCCTAAACACCATATATTTT	CASSVETRTALNTIYF
TRBV27	TRBJ1-6	NA	NA	TGTGCCAGCAGTCTCGGACGGGGGTATTCACCCCTCCACTTT	CASSLGRGYSPLHF
TRBV11-2	TRBJ2-7	NA	NA	TGTGCCAGCAGCTTTGGCGGGGACGAGCAGTACTTC	CASSFGGDEQYF
TRBV28	TRBJ2-4	NA	TRBD1	TGTGCCAGCAGTCTAACGACAGGGGCGCTAGCCAAAAACATTCAGTACTTC	CASSLTTGALAKNIQYF